What follows are 19 T cell receptor beta chains derived from one specimen sequenced in a study of response to subunit inactivated influenza vaccine. TCRdb independently ran MiXCR on the RT-PCR reads; one entry per CDR3 protein. The data show some 600,000 distinct CDR3 sequences, approximately 15% seen once. This specimen was PBMCs from blood, taken roughly 2 weeks before vaccination. The receptors shown here come from a man aged 50 to 60 who received an inactivated influenza vaccine.

In its sample, this clonotype was seen a few times. This sequence joins TRBV5-1 and TRBJ2-7; D not certain. CDR1 is SGHRS and CDR2 is YFSETQ in the germline V gene. The ends were cut back, 4 bases at V and 6 bases at J, with 14 bases in the middle. This CDR3 region has 13 residues. The CDR3 sequence: CASSRRVDSEQYF. CDR3 DNA: TGCGCCAGCAGCCGACGGGTCGATTCCGAGCAGTACTTC.

This clonotype occurred a few times. V and J are TRBV24-1 and TRBJ2-7; TRBD1 agrees at 9 bases. Germline V gene sequence: CDR1 KGHDR, CDR2 SFDVKD. This CDR3 has 17 amino acids. With V trimmed by 1 base and J by 3 bases, 9 bases remained unmatched. The CDR3 loop reads CATSDFRGTGNYYEQYF. For the CDR3, the DNA is TGTGCCACCAGTGATTTTAGAGGGACAGGGAATTACTACGAGCAGTACTTC.

V is TRBV12-3 or TRBV12-4 and J is TRBJ2-7; 8 bases are a match to TRBD1. V gave up 5 bases and J gave up 7 bases; unmatched junction bases: 4. The CDR3 is 12 residues long. In DNA form, the CDR3 reads TGTGCCAGCAGTGGACAGGGCTGGGAGCAGTACTTC. Translated: CASSGQGWEQYF.

This clonotype showed up many times. V gene TRBV4-3 combines with J gene TRBJ1-4; TRBD1 might be the D (5 bases). Germline V lookup: CDR1 LGHNA, CDR2 YSLEER. This CDR3 region has 16 residues. The germline V and J ends were trimmed by 4 bases and 5 bases, with 17 bases remaining between them. The DNA of the CDR3 is TGCGCCAGCAGCCGCGTCGTCGGGGGGTTAAATGAAAAACTGTTTTTT. It yields the protein CASSRVVGGLNEKLFF.

The V and J genes are TRBV12-3 or TRBV12-4 and TRBJ2-6, with TRBD1 as a possible D gene (5 bases). The V and J ends lost 7 bases and 0 bases respectively, with 13 bases between them. This CDR3 has 16 amino acids. The CDR3 DNA reads TGTGCCAGCACTAGAGGACACTTCTCTGGGGCCAACGTCCTGACTTTC. Its protein is CASTRGHFSGANVLTF.

The rearrangement links TRBV12-3 or TRBV12-4 to TRBJ1-6; 7 bases line up with TRBD1. V was pared by 1 base and J by 10 bases, with 10 bases of the junction left unmatched. This CDR3 region has 16 residues. The CDR3 DNA reads as TGTGCCAGCAGTTTAGTGGAGGGGGCGGCTCGATCACCCCTCCACTTT. This sequence encodes CASSLVEGAARSPLHF.

In its sample, this clonotype was seen a few times. The chain is built from TRBV12-3 or TRBV12-4 and TRBJ2-1; tentative D call: TRBD2 (5 bases). CDR3 length: 13 residues. With 5 bases removed from V and 6 bases from J, the gap between germline ends came to 11 bases. This chain's CDR3 is CASSVRVVNEQFF. Here the CDR3 DNA reads TGTGCCAGCAGTGTGCGGGTGGTCAATGAGCAGTTCTTC.

A few counts support this clonotype. The V gene is TRBV5-1, the J gene TRBJ1-1, with D hard to call. Germline assignment: CDR1 SGHRS and CDR2 YFSETQ. V lost 0 bases to trimming and J lost 4 bases, with 19 bases between them. There are 17 residues in the CDR3. In DNA form, the CDR3 reads TGCGCCAGCAGCTTGGCCGAGGGCGAGGTGCGAGGCACTGAAGCTTTCTTT. Amino acid sequence: CASSLAEGEVRGTEAFF.

The V gene is TRBV15, the J gene TRBJ2-4; D possibly corresponds to TRBD1 (6 bases). The CDR3 runs 15 residues. Germline-derived CDR1 and CDR2 are LNHNV and YYDKDF (reference sequence). The V end was cut by 5 bases, the J end by 0 bases, with 11 bases between. CDR3 sequence: CATSLDRLAKNIQYF. CDR3 bases: TGTGCCACCAGCCTGGACAGACTAGCCAAAAACATTCAGTACTTC.

The rearrangement uses TRBV12-3 or TRBV12-4 and TRBJ2-1, with D perhaps TRBD2 (6 bases). The V and J ends lost 7 bases and 1 base respectively, with 11 bases between them. The CDR3 runs 14 residues. CDR3 in amino acids: CASTDGGSYNEQFF. CDR3 sequence (DNA): TGTGCCAGCACCGACGGGGGATCCTACAATGAGCAGTTCTTC.

A word on this clonotype: The junction departs from the called germline gene at one end, perhaps through a read error. J is TRBJ2-1 and V is TRBV7-7; 9 nucleotides align to TRBD2. The CDR3 consists of 15 residues. In germline, CDR1 is SSHAT, CDR2 FNYEAQ (reference sequence). As DNA, the CDR3 is TGTGCTAGCAGCTTAGAGCGGGGGGCATACAATGAGCAGTTCTTC. Translated: CASSLERGAYNEQFF.

The chain combines TRBV7-2 with TRBJ1-1; D remains unclear. V was pared by 3 bases and J by 2 bases, with 10 bases between. CDR1 and CDR2 from the germline V gene are SGHTA and FQGNSA. The CDR3 covers 14 residues. CDR3 loop: CASSFPTRNTEAFF. The CDR3 DNA is TGTGCCAGCAGCTTTCCGACCCGAAACACTGAAGCTTTCTTT.

The chain carries TRBV9 and TRBJ1-2, with D possibly matching TRBD1 (6 bases). The CDR3 has 14 residues. Germline V gene sequence: CDR1 SGDLS, CDR2 YYNGEE. The germline V and J ends were trimmed by 3 bases and 5 bases, with 14 bases remaining between them. This chain's CDR3 is CASSGGGGPYGYTF. The DNA of the CDR3 is TGTGCCAGCAGCGGGGGGGGCGGCCCTTATGGCTACACCTTC. The full variable domain, with the rest looked up from reference TRBV9 and TRBJ1-2, is DSGVTQTPKHLITATGQRVTLRCSPRSGDLSVYWYQQSLDQGLQFLIQYYNGEERAKGNILERFSAQQFPDLHSELNLSSLELGDSALYFCASSGGGGPYGYTFGSGTRLTVV.

This clonotype was observed a few times. The chain recombines TRBV27 with TRBJ2-3; 7 nucleotides match TRBD2. V dropped 2 bases and J dropped 5; count of bases not matched to a gene: 4. The V gene's germline CDR1 is MNHEY and CDR2 SMNVEV (reference sequence). This CDR3 has 14 amino acids. CDR3 region: CASSLRRGRDTQYF. The CDR3 nucleotides are TGTGCCAGCAGTTTAAGGCGGGGGAGAGATACGCAGTATTTT.

The V gene is TRBV30, the J gene TRBJ2-5; D is unclear. V lost 2 bases and J 0 bases, leaving 4 bases between the germline ends. Per germline, CDR1 GTSNPN and CDR2 SVGIG (reference sequence). The CDR3 is 12 residues long. In DNA form, the CDR3 reads TGTGCCTGGAGTCCGTACCAAGAGACCCAGTACTTC. Protein: CAWSPYQETQYF.

The sample holds a few counts of this clonotype. This chain connects TRBV11-2 to TRBJ2-1, with D possibly being TRBD1 or TRBD2 (7 bases each). Per the germline V gene, CDR1 is SGHAT and CDR2 is FQNNGV. The CDR3 spans 18 residues. Trimming took 7 bases from V and 8 from J, leaving 30 bases between them. CDR3 DNA sequence: TGTGCCAGCACCTGGGAGGGGGCGGCTACCTTACAAGGCGATGAGCAGTTCTTC. This sequence encodes CASTWEGAATLQGDEQFF.

This clonotype occurred a few times. The chain joins TRBV4-3 to TRBJ2-1, with D unresolved. The germline V gene encodes CDR1 LGHNA and CDR2 YSLEER. This CDR3 has 16 residues. The ends were cut back, 1 base at V and 7 bases at J, with 17 bases in the middle. In nucleotides, the CDR3 is TGCGCCAGCAGCCAAGCCCCAAGGGCCTCCGGGAATGAGCAGTTCTTC. Protein: CASSQAPRASGNEQFF.

This clonotype was seen a handful of times. This chain links TRBV6-5 with TRBJ2-2; D is undetermined. V lost 0 bases and J 7 bases, leaving 9 bases between the germline ends. This CDR3 has 14 amino acids. Germline V gene data show CDR1 as MNHEY and CDR2 as SVGAGI. DNA for the CDR3: TGTGCCAGCAGTTACTCGAATCCAATCGGGGAGCTGTTTTTT. Its protein product is CASSYSNPIGELFF.

The chain combines TRBV5-1 with TRBJ2-7; perhaps TRBD1 as D (6 bases). The CDR3 is made up of 14 amino acids. Per germline, CDR1 SGHRS and CDR2 YFSETQ. V dropped 0 bases and J dropped 0 bases, with 7 bases sitting between them. The CDR3 loop is CASSLEGHSYEQYF. The DNA for the CDR3 is TGCGCCAGCAGCTTGGAGGGACACTCCTACGAGCAGTACTTC.